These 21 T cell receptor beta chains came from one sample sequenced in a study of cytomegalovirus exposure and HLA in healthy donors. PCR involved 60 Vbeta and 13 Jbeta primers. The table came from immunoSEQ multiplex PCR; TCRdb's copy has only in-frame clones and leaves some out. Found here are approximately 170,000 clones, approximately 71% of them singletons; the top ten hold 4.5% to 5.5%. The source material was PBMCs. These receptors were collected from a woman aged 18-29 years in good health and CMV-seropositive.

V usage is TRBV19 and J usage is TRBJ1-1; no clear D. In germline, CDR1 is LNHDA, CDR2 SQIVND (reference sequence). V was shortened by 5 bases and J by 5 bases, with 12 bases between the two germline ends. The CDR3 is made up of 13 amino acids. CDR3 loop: CASSAQTNTEAFF. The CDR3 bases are TGTGCCAGTAGTGCACAGACCAATACTGAAGCTTTCTTT.

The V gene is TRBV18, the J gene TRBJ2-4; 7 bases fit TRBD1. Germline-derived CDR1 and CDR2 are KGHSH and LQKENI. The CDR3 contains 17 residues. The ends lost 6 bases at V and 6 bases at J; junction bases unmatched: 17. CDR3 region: CASSPGQEVYPTNIQYF. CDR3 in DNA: TGTGCCAGCTCCCCAGGACAGGAGGTTTACCCAACAAACATTCAGTACTTC.

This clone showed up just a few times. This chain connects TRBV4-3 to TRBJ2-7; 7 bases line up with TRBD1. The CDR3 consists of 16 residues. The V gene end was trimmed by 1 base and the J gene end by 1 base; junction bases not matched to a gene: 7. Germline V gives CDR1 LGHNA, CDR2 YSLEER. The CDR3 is CASSQVSGTVSYEQYF. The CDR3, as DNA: TGCGCCAGCAGCCAAGTATCTGGGACAGTATCCTACGAGCAGTACTTC.

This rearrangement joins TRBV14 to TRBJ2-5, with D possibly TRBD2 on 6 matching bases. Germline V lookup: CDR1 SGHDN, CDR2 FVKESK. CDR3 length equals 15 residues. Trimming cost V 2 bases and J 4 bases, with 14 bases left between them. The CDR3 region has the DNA TGTGCCAGCAGCCAAATAGTCCAGGGAGGAGAGACCCAGTACTTC. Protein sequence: CASSQIVQGGETQYF.

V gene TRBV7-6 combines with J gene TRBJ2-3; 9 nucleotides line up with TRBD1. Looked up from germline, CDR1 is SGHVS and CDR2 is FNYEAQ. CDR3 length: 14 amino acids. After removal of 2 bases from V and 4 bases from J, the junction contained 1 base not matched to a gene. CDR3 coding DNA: TGTGCCAGCAGCTTAAGACAGGGGGCAGATACGCAGTATTTT. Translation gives CASSLRQGADTQYF.

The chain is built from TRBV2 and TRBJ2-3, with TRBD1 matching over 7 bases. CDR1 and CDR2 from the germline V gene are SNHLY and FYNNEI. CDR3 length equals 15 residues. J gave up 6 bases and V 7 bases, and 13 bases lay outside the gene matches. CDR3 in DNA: TGTGCCAGCACCTCCGGGACAGAAGTGTCGGATACGCAGTATTTT. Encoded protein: CASTSGTEVSDTQYF.

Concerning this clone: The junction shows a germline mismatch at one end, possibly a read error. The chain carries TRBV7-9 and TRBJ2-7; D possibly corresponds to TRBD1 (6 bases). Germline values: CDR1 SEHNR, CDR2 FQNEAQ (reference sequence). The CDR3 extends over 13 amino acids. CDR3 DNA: TGTTCCAGCAGCTTAGCGACAGGACGCGAGCAGTACTTC. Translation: CSSSLATGREQYF.

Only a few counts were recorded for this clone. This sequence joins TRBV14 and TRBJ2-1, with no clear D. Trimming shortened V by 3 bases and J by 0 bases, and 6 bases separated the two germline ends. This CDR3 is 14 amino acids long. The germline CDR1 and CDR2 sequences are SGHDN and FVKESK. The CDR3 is CASSQAFSYNEQFF. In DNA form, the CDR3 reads TGTGCCAGCAGCCAGGCTTTCTCCTACAATGAGCAGTTCTTC.

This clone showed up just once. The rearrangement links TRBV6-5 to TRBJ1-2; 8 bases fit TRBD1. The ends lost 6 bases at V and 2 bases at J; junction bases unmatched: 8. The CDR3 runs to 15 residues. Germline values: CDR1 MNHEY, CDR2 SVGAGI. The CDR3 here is CASRIPQGGNYGYTF. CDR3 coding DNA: TGTGCCAGCAGGATCCCACAGGGGGGAAACTATGGCTACACCTTC.

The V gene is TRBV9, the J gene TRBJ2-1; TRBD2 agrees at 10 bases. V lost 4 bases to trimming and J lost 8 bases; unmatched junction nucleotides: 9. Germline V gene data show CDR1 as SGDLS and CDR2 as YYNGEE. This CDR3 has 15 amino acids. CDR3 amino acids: CASSPSGGAGDEQFF. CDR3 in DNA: TGTGCCAGCAGCCCAAGCGGGGGGGCCGGCGATGAGCAGTTCTTC.

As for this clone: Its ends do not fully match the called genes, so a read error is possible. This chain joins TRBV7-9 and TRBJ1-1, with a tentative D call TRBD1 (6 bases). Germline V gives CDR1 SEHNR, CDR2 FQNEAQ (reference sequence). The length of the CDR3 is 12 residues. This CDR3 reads CSSRYSGTEAFF. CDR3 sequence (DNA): TGTTCCAGCAGATACTCCGGGACAGAAGCTTTCTTT.

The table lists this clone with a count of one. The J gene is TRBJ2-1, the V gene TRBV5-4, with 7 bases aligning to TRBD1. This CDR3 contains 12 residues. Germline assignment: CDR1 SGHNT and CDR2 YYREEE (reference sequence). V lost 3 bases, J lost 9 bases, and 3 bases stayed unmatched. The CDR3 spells CASSYPGGEQFF. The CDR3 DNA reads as TGTGCCAGCAGCTATCCAGGGGGTGAGCAGTTCTTC.

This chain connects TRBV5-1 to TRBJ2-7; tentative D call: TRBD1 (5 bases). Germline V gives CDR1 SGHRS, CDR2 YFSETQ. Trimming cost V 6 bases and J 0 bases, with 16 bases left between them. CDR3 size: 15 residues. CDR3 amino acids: CASTKTVQSSYEQYF. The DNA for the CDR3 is TGCGCCAGCACAAAGACAGTCCAAAGCTCCTACGAGCAGTACTTC.

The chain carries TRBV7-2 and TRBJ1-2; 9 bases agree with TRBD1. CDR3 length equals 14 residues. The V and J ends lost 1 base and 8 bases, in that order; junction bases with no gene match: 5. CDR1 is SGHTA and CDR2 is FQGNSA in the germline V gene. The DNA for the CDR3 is TGTGCCAGCAGCTTAGGTACGGGACAGGGAGGCTACACCTTC. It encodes CASSLGTGQGGYTF.

The CDR3 protein is CASSFRTGGATQYF. In DNA form, the CDR3 reads TGTGCCAGCAGCTTTCGGACAGGCGGGGCGACCCAGTACTTC. The chain has TRBV13 and TRBJ2-5, with D possibly matching TRBD1 (7 bases). The CDR3 length is 14 residues. In germline, CDR1 is PRHDT, CDR2 FYEKMQ (reference sequence). Trimming cost V 3 bases and J 7 bases, with 15 bases left between them.

The CDR3 region has the DNA TGTGCCAGCAGCGTAGCGGACAGGGGGAGGGCCGGGGAGCTGTTTTTT. Protein sequence: CASSVADRGRAGELFF. This chain connects TRBV9 to TRBJ2-2, with 10 bases aligning to TRBD1. This CDR3 has 16 residues. J gave up 6 bases and V 0 bases, and 5 bases lay outside the gene matches. Germline V CDR1 and CDR2: SGDLS, YYNGEE.

The CDR3 bases are TGTGCCAGCAGCTTCTTCAGCGGGGGGACAGAAGAGACCCAGTACTTC. It is translated as CASSFFSGGTEETQYF. The chain is built from TRBV7-8 and TRBJ2-5, with 9 bases lining up with TRBD2. Germline CDR1 reads SGHVS; CDR2 reads FQNEAQ. The CDR3 extends over 16 amino acids. With V trimmed by 3 bases and J by 3 bases, 8 bases remained unmatched.

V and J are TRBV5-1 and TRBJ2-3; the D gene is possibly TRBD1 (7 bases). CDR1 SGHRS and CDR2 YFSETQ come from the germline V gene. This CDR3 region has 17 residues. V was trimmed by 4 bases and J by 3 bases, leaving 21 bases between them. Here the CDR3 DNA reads TGCGCCAGCAGCCCGGCGTACGGCAGGGGGAGGACAGATACGCAGTATTTT. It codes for CASSPAYGRGRTDTQYF.

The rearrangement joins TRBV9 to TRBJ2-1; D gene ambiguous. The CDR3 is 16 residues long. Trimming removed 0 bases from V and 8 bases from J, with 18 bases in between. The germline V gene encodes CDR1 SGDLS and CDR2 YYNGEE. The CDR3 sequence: CASSVGRYKHGDEQFF. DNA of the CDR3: TGTGCCAGCAGCGTAGGGCGGTACAAGCATGGCGATGAGCAGTTCTTC.

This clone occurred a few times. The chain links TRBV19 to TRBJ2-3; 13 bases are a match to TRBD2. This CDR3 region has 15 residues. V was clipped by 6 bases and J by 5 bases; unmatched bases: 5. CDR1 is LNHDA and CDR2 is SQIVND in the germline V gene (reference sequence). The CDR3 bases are TGTGCCAGTAGGACTAGCGGGGGGCTACTAGATACGCAGTATTTT. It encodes CASRTSGGLLDTQYF.

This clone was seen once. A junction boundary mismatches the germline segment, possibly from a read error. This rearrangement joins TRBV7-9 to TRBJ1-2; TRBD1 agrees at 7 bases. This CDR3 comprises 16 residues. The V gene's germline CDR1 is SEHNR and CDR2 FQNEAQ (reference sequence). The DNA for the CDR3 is TGTTCCAGCAGCTCCTCTCCAGGGGGACCTGGGATGGGCTACACCTTC. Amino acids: CSSSSSPGGPGMGYTF.